These T cell receptor beta chains were read from a single sample in a study of T cell repertoires in cytomegalovirus infection. A single record per CDR3 protein comes from TCRdb applying MiXCR to the reads. The table has approximately 150,000 distinct CDR3 sequences, about 20% seen once. Their specific antigens are unknown. The sample in question was CD8+ T cells from cultured PBMCs, obtained from culture after CMV antigen stimulation. The receptors originated from a human donor in good health (CMV status not recorded). Some clones in this sample may be carry-over from other donors' samples. The CDR3 runs from the conserved cysteine through the conserved F or W. Fields, in order: D gene, J gene, clone size, V gene, CDR3 protein, CDR3 DNA. A D gene is named only where the DNA matches it firmly. Expanded clones are given a class, and other clones once, few, many or no size at all.

d_call: .; j_call: TRBJ2-7; clone_size: .; v_call: TRBV20-1; cdr3_aa: CSARDWRGGTYEQYF; cdr3_nt: TGCAGTGCTAGAGACTGGAGGGGGGGGACCTACGAGCAGTACTTC
d_call: .; j_call: TRBJ1-6; clone_size: few; v_call: TRBV7-2; cdr3_aa: CASSLAEGRIPLHF; cdr3_nt: TGTGCCAGCAGCTTAGCGGAAGGAAGGATACCCCTCCACTTT
d_call: TRBD2; j_call: TRBJ2-2; clone_size: few; v_call: TRBV6-5; cdr3_aa: CASSYSSGGAGTGELFF; cdr3_nt: TGTGCCAGCAGTTACTCCAGCGGGGGGGCCGGGACCGGGGAGCTGTTTTTT
d_call: .; j_call: TRBJ2-4; clone_size: .; v_call: TRBV7-2; cdr3_aa: CASSSPGQAQNIQYF; cdr3_nt: TGTGCCAGCAGCTCGCCGGGGCAGGCCCAGAACATTCAGTACTTC
d_call: .; j_call: TRBJ2-1; clone_size: .; v_call: TRBV4-3; cdr3_aa: CASSQDGTVSYNEQFF; cdr3_nt: TGCGCCAGCAGCCAAGACGGCACCGTCTCCTACAATGAGCAGTTCTTC
d_call: TRBD2; j_call: TRBJ2-5; clone_size: many; v_call: TRBV15; cdr3_aa: CATEAGNQETQYF; cdr3_nt: TGTGCCACCGAAGCGGGGAACCAAGAGACCCAGTACTTC
d_call: .; j_call: TRBJ2-5; clone_size: few; v_call: TRBV7-2; cdr3_aa: CASSYEFGGAETQYF; cdr3_nt: TGTGCCAGCAGCTACGAATTCGGGGGAGCTGAGACCCAGTACTTC
d_call: .; j_call: TRBJ1-3; clone_size: .; v_call: TRBV9; cdr3_aa: CASNVGGATDTIYF; cdr3_nt: TGTGCCAGCAACGTTGGGGGGGCAACAGACACCATATATTTT
d_call: .; j_call: TRBJ1-1; clone_size: .; v_call: TRBV19; cdr3_aa: CASSISLAPGTEAFF; cdr3_nt: TGTGCCAGTAGTATATCCCTAGCTCCGGGGACTGAAGCTTTCTTT
d_call: .; j_call: TRBJ1-3; clone_size: .; v_call: TRBV12-3/TRBV12-4; cdr3_aa: CASSLRGSGNTIYF; cdr3_nt: TGTGCCAGCAGTTTACGGGGCTCTGGAAACACCATATATTTT
d_call: TRBD1; j_call: TRBJ2-1; clone_size: .; v_call: TRBV29-1; cdr3_aa: CSVEFPGGSSYNEQFF; cdr3_nt: TGCAGCGTTGAGTTCCCAGGGGGAAGCTCCTACAATGAGCAGTTCTTC
d_call: TRBD1; j_call: TRBJ2-7; clone_size: .; v_call: TRBV5-1; cdr3_aa: CASSRDRGREQYF; cdr3_nt: TGCGCCAGCAGCAGGGACAGGGGGCGGGAGCAGTACTTC
d_call: TRBD2; j_call: TRBJ2-5; clone_size: .; v_call: TRBV6-5; cdr3_aa: CASSISGGVETQYF; cdr3_nt: TGTGCCAGCAGTATTAGCGGGGGGGTAGAGACCCAGTACTTC
d_call: .; j_call: TRBJ1-3; clone_size: .; v_call: TRBV7-2; cdr3_aa: CASSPDISSGNTIYF; cdr3_nt: TGTGCCAGCAGCCCAGACATCAGCTCTGGAAACACCATATATTTT
d_call: .; j_call: TRBJ1-5; clone_size: .; v_call: TRBV7-6; cdr3_aa: CASSLNGGSNQPQHF; cdr3_nt: TGTGCCAGCAGCTTAAACGGCGGTAGCAATCAGCCCCAGCATTTT
d_call: TRBD1; j_call: TRBJ1-6; clone_size: few; v_call: TRBV20-1; cdr3_aa: CSARATGVRLHF; cdr3_nt: TGCAGTGCTAGAGCCACAGGGGTTCGCCTCCACTTT
d_call: .; j_call: TRBJ1-5; clone_size: few; v_call: TRBV29-1; cdr3_aa: CSVEGWSNQPQHF; cdr3_nt: TGCAGCGTTGAAGGATGGAGCAATCAGCCCCAGCATTTT
d_call: .; j_call: TRBJ1-1; clone_size: .; v_call: TRBV30; cdr3_aa: CAWSVGQVGTEAFF; cdr3_nt: TGTGCCTGGAGTGTGGGTCAAGTCGGAACTGAAGCTTTCTTT
d_call: .; j_call: TRBJ2-6; clone_size: .; v_call: TRBV4-3; cdr3_aa: CASSQGRPDEVGYGANVLTF; cdr3_nt: TGCGCCAGCAGCCAAGGGCGGCCTGACGAGGTGGGGTATGGGGCCAACGTCCTGACTTTC
d_call: .; j_call: TRBJ2-7; clone_size: .; v_call: TRBV6-2/TRBV6-3; cdr3_aa: CASSQDHGGYEQYF; cdr3_nt: TGTGCCAGCAGCCAGGATCACGGGGGTTACGAGCAGTACTTC
d_call: TRBD2; j_call: TRBJ2-3; clone_size: .; v_call: TRBV9; cdr3_aa: CASSASGSTDTQYF; cdr3_nt: TGTGCCAGCAGCGCTAGCGGTTCTACAGATACGCAGTATTTT
d_call: .; j_call: TRBJ1-1; clone_size: .; v_call: TRBV15; cdr3_aa: CATSNAGFLNTEAFF; cdr3_nt: TGTGCCACCAGCAATGCCGGTTTTCTGAACACTGAAGCTTTCTTT
d_call: .; j_call: TRBJ1-1; clone_size: .; v_call: TRBV11-3; cdr3_aa: CASSLSNTEAFF; cdr3_nt: TGTGCCAGCAGCTTATCCAACACTGAAGCTTTCTTT
d_call: .; j_call: TRBJ1-2; clone_size: few; v_call: TRBV27; cdr3_aa: CASSLSRGFHGYTF; cdr3_nt: TGTGCCAGCAGTTTATCGCGGGGATTTCATGGCTACACCTTC
d_call: .; j_call: TRBJ1-6; clone_size: few; v_call: TRBV19; cdr3_aa: CASSLGGFGSPLHF; cdr3_nt: TGTGCCAGTAGCCTCGGAGGGTTTGGCTCACCCCTCCACTTT
d_call: TRBD2; j_call: TRBJ2-7; clone_size: .; v_call: TRBV7-9; cdr3_aa: CASSPRDYRDEQYF; cdr3_nt: TGTGCCAGCAGCCCCCGGGACTATAGGGACGAGCAGTACTTC
d_call: .; j_call: TRBJ1-1; clone_size: .; v_call: TRBV6-1; cdr3_aa: CASSEYFGGGTEAFF; cdr3_nt: TGTGCCAGCAGTGAATACTTCGGGGGGGGCACTGAAGCTTTCTTT
d_call: .; j_call: TRBJ1-3; clone_size: .; v_call: TRBV6-5; cdr3_aa: CASSYSSSASGNTIYF; cdr3_nt: TGTGCCAGCAGTTACTCGAGCTCGGCCTCTGGAAACACCATATATTTT
d_call: .; j_call: TRBJ1-1; clone_size: .; v_call: TRBV27; cdr3_aa: CASSLKVQGRGTEAFF; cdr3_nt: TGTGCCAGCAGTTTAAAGGTCCAGGGGAGGGGGACTGAAGCTTTCTTT
d_call: .; j_call: TRBJ1-5; clone_size: .; v_call: TRBV7-8; cdr3_aa: CASSSGTHRQPQHF; cdr3_nt: TGTGCCAGCAGCTCCGGGACCCACAGGCAGCCCCAGCATTTT
d_call: .; j_call: TRBJ2-7; clone_size: .; v_call: TRBV29-1; cdr3_aa: CSVERDEQYF; cdr3_nt: TGCAGCGTTGAAAGAGACGAGCAGTACTTC
d_call: .; j_call: TRBJ2-1; clone_size: few; v_call: TRBV2; cdr3_aa: CASSEWDRSYNEQFF; cdr3_nt: TGTGCCAGCAGTGAGTGGGACCGCTCCTACAATGAGCAGTTCTTC
d_call: .; j_call: TRBJ2-5; clone_size: many; v_call: TRBV27; cdr3_aa: CASSLFSSYQETQYF; cdr3_nt: TGTGCCAGCAGTTTATTTTCGTCGTACCAAGAGACCCAGTACTTC
d_call: .; j_call: TRBJ1-3; clone_size: .; v_call: TRBV7-8; cdr3_aa: CASSAIPGARGNTIYF; cdr3_nt: TGTGCCAGCAGCGCCATCCCAGGGGCGCGAGGAAACACCATATATTTT
d_call: .; j_call: TRBJ1-5; clone_size: few; v_call: TRBV28; cdr3_aa: CASSLRGGSNQPQHF; cdr3_nt: TGTGCCAGCAGTTTACGTGGGGGAAGCAATCAGCCCCAGCATTTT
d_call: .; j_call: TRBJ1-5; clone_size: few; v_call: TRBV24-1; cdr3_aa: CATSNRDSWQPQHF; cdr3_nt: TGTGCCACCAGTAATCGAGACTCGTGGCAGCCCCAGCATTTT
d_call: TRBD1; j_call: TRBJ2-7; clone_size: .; v_call: TRBV7-9; cdr3_aa: CASSLDRGGSYEQYF; cdr3_nt: TGTGCCAGCAGCCTAGACAGGGGGGGTTCCTACGAGCAGTACTTC
d_call: .; j_call: TRBJ1-1; clone_size: .; v_call: TRBV4-3; cdr3_aa: CASSQVSGINTEAFF; cdr3_nt: TGCGCCAGCAGCCAAGTTTCTGGGATCAACACTGAAGCTTTCTTT
d_call: .; j_call: TRBJ2-6; clone_size: .; v_call: TRBV6-6; cdr3_aa: CASKAGVTSGANVLTF; cdr3_nt: TGTGCCAGCAAGGCAGGGGTCACTTCTGGGGCCAACGTCCTGACTTTC
d_call: .; j_call: TRBJ2-3; clone_size: .; v_call: TRBV12-3/TRBV12-4; cdr3_aa: CASSFWGASTDTQYF; cdr3_nt: TGTGCCAGCAGTTTTTGGGGGGCTAGCACAGATACGCAGTATTTT
d_call: .; j_call: TRBJ1-1; clone_size: .; v_call: TRBV7-2; cdr3_aa: CASSLNPLINTEAFF; cdr3_nt: TGTGCCAGCAGCCTAAATCCTCTCATAAACACTGAAGCTTTCTTT
d_call: TRBD2; j_call: TRBJ2-3; clone_size: .; v_call: TRBV5-1; cdr3_aa: CASTSWGGGPEDTQYF; cdr3_nt: TGCGCCAGCACCAGTTGGGGCGGGGGGCCGGAAGATACGCAGTATTTT
d_call: TRBD2; j_call: TRBJ2-5; clone_size: .; v_call: TRBV7-2; cdr3_aa: CASSSGLAHRGRETQYF; cdr3_nt: TGTGCCAGCAGCTCCGGACTAGCTCACCGAGGGCGAGAGACCCAGTACTTC
d_call: .; j_call: TRBJ1-3; clone_size: .; v_call: TRBV6-1; cdr3_aa: CASSEAGRPLISGNTIYF; cdr3_nt: TGTGCCAGCAGTGAAGCAGGACGGCCCCTAATCTCTGGAAACACCATATATTTT
d_call: .; j_call: TRBJ2-3; clone_size: .; v_call: TRBV29-1; cdr3_aa: CSVESGFDTDTQYF; cdr3_nt: TGCAGCGTTGAATCAGGGTTTGACACAGATACGCAGTATTTT
d_call: .; j_call: TRBJ2-3; clone_size: .; v_call: TRBV29-1; cdr3_aa: CSVEGRRDTQYF; cdr3_nt: TGCAGCGTTGAAGGGCGAAGAGATACGCAGTATTTT
d_call: .; j_call: TRBJ1-5; clone_size: .; v_call: TRBV6-5; cdr3_aa: CASKVTVYSNQPQHF; cdr3_nt: TGTGCCAGTAAAGTTACAGTTTATAGCAATCAGCCCCAGCATTTT
d_call: TRBD1; j_call: TRBJ2-1; clone_size: .; v_call: TRBV7-9; cdr3_aa: CASSLGPRRTGSNEQFF; cdr3_nt: TGTGCCAGCAGCTTAGGCCCCCGGAGGACAGGGAGCAATGAGCAGTTCTTC
d_call: .; j_call: TRBJ2-5; clone_size: few; v_call: TRBV6-1; cdr3_aa: CASSIGPPRRETQYF; cdr3_nt: TGTGCCAGCAGCATCGGGCCACCCCGACGAGAGACCCAGTACTTC
d_call: .; j_call: TRBJ2-7; clone_size: .; v_call: TRBV4-1; cdr3_aa: CASSQDSFRDISYEQYF; cdr3_nt: TGCGCCAGCAGCCAAGATTCATTCCGGGACATCTCCTACGAGCAGTACTTC
d_call: .; j_call: TRBJ2-7; clone_size: .; v_call: TRBV30; cdr3_aa: CAWRRGTPYEQYF; cdr3_nt: TGTGCCTGGAGGCGGGGTACCCCCTACGAGCAGTACTTC
d_call: .; j_call: TRBJ1-3; clone_size: .; v_call: TRBV7-6; cdr3_aa: CASSSDNSIRGNTIYF; cdr3_nt: TGTGCCAGCAGCTCGGACAACTCCATCCGGGGAAACACCATATATTTT
d_call: .; j_call: TRBJ1-2; clone_size: .; v_call: TRBV6-2/TRBV6-3; cdr3_aa: CASSKDGSYGYTF; cdr3_nt: TGTGCCAGCAGCAAGGACGGATCCTATGGCTACACCTTC
d_call: .; j_call: TRBJ2-1; clone_size: few; v_call: TRBV7-9; cdr3_aa: CASSLIGGEDEQFF; cdr3_nt: TGTGCCAGCAGCTTAATCGGAGGGGAGGATGAGCAGTTCTTC
d_call: .; j_call: TRBJ1-2; clone_size: .; v_call: TRBV12-3/TRBV12-4; cdr3_aa: CASSFSTTGNYGYTF; cdr3_nt: TGTGCCAGCAGTTTCTCCACTACAGGGAACTATGGCTACACCTTC